A single sample is the source of the 23 T cell receptor beta chains below, sequenced in a study of pediatric ulcerative colitis. During colonoscopy, one to two rectal pinch biopsies were collected. Profiling relied on immunoSEQ multiplex PCR, and the TCRdb table lists in-frame clones only, not all of them. The data show about 37,000 clones, with 60% to 75% seen just once and roughly 8.6% held by the top ten. Sequenced: gut tissue. The receptor source for this set is a boy aged 5 to 17 with severe ulcerative colitis.

The CDR3 DNA follows: TGTGCCAGCATGACAGTGGGGGCCTCCTACGAGCAGTACTTC. It is translated as CASMTVGASYEQYF. The gene calls are TRBV6-1 and TRBJ2-7, with D perhaps matching TRBD1 (6 bases). The germline V gene encodes CDR1 MNHNS and CDR2 SASEGT. V was shortened by 7 bases and J by 0 bases, with 13 bases between the two germline ends. CDR3 length: 14 amino acids.

The rearrangement uses TRBV13 and TRBJ1-4, with D possibly TRBD1 on 5 matching bases. This CDR3 has 15 residues. The germline gives CDR1 PRHDT, CDR2 FYEKMQ (reference sequence). V was shortened by 1 base and J by 8 bases, with 14 bases between the two germline ends. The CDR3 DNA reads as TGTGCCAGCAGCTTAGTGTCTGGGGCTCGAGAAAAACTGTTTTTT. Amino acids: CASSLVSGAREKLFF.

Judged by abundance, this clone is large. The chain is built from TRBV7-7 and TRBJ1-6, with D unresolved. The CDR3 is 13 residues long. Germline V gene lookup returns CDR1 SSHAT and CDR2 FNYEAQ (reference sequence). The CDR3 bases are TGTGCTAGCCCCTGGGATAAGAATTCACCCCTCCACTTT. It translates to CASPWDKNSPLHF.

J is TRBJ2-2 and V is TRBV30; 9 nucleotides line up with TRBD1. Trimming cost V 7 bases and J 3 bases; bases outside gene matches: 9. This CDR3 is built from 15 residues. CDR1 is GTSNPN, CDR2 SVGIG, per germline (reference sequence). CDR3 loop: CAYNTGTGYTGELFF. In DNA, the CDR3 is TGTGCCTACAACACCGGGACAGGGTACACCGGGGAGCTGTTTTTT.

V usage is TRBV7-8 and J usage is TRBJ1-6; no firm D call. Between the trimmed V and J ends, which lost 3 bases and 7 bases, there was a span of 13 bases. The CDR3 length is 15 residues. CDR1 SGHVS and CDR2 FQNEAQ come from the germline V gene. The CDR3 protein is CASSLEVLVNSPLHF. The CDR3 DNA is TGTGCCAGCAGCTTGGAAGTCCTCGTAAATTCACCCCTCCACTTT.

The chain couples TRBV11-1 to TRBJ2-7; TRBD1 matches at 11 bases. Germline lookup yields CDR1 SGHAT and CDR2 FQDESV (reference sequence). The ends lost 2 bases at V and 10 bases at J; junction bases unmatched: 7. The CDR3 runs 14 residues. The CDR3 nucleotides are TGTGCCAGCAGCTTACCCTCCGGGACAGGGGGACAGTACTTC. It codes for CASSLPSGTGGQYF.

V gene TRBV19 combines with J gene TRBJ1-1; 11 positions agree with TRBD1. V was pared by 6 bases and J by 2 bases, with 8 bases of the junction left unmatched. CDR1 and CDR2 from the germline V gene are LNHDA and SQIVND (reference sequence). The CDR3 runs to 16 residues. CDR3 residues: CASRPQGQGGNTEAFF. The CDR3 nucleotides read TGTGCCAGTAGACCCCAGGGACAGGGGGGTAACACTGAAGCTTTCTTT.

The chain links TRBV29-1 to TRBJ1-1; D may be TRBD1 (6 bases). Trimming pared 1 base from V and 11 bases from J, leaving 14 bases between. This CDR3 is built from 12 residues. The germline V gene has CDR1 SQVTM and CDR2 ANQGSEA. This chain's CDR3 is CSVEGRGLNAFF. CDR3 coding DNA: TGCAGCGTTGAAGGTAGGGGGTTGAATGCTTTCTTT.

There are a few counts of this clone. This rearrangement joins TRBV19 to TRBJ1-4; no clear D. V lost 5 bases, J lost 0 bases, and 16 bases lay in between. Germline loops: CDR1 LNHDA, CDR2 SQIVND (reference sequence). This CDR3 comprises 17 residues. The CDR3 reads CASSRKPNSATNEKLFF. In nucleotides, the CDR3 is TGTGCCAGTAGTCGAAAACCCAACAGTGCAACTAATGAAAAACTGTTTTTT.

CDR3 DNA: TGTGCCAGCTCACCACCGCAAGCAGGGGGTCGCTCCTACGAGCAGTACTTC. Translation gives CASSPPQAGGRSYEQYF. The rearrangement links TRBV18 to TRBJ2-7; 7 nucleotides agree with TRBD1. V lost 0 bases to trimming and J lost 0 bases; unmatched junction nucleotides: 8. Germline V gene sequence: CDR1 KGHSH, CDR2 LQKENI. The CDR3 extends over 17 amino acids.

The CDR3 DNA is TGTGCCAGCAGCCTTCTGAACACTGAAGCTTTCTTT. Translated, it gives CASSLLNTEAFF. The V and J genes are TRBV21-1 and TRBJ1-1. TRBV21-1 is reported as a pseudogene. The CDR3 length is 12 residues.

This clone was observed a few times. The chain employs TRBV5-1 and TRBJ1-1; D remains unclear. CDR1 is SGHRS, CDR2 YFSETQ, per germline. The CDR3 loop spans 14 amino acids. V was trimmed by 4 bases and J by 5 bases, leaving 15 bases between them. CDR3 nucleotide sequence: TGCGCCAGCAGCCCCGGGATCACCGAGACTGAAGCTTTCTTT. Protein: CASSPGITETEAFF.

This chain joins TRBV19 and TRBJ1-6; D gene ambiguous. This CDR3 is 16 amino acids long. Germline V gene data show CDR1 as LNHDA and CDR2 as SQIVND (reference sequence). V was pared by 3 bases and J by 6 bases, with 15 bases between. For the CDR3, the DNA is TGTGCCAGTAGTATTGGCAGCTTCTCCCGTAATTCACCCCTCCACTTT. Its protein is CASSIGSFSRNSPLHF.

The chain combines TRBV4-1 with TRBJ1-2, with no clear D. CDR3 size: 14 residues. CDR1 and CDR2 from the germline V gene are MGHRA and YSYEKL. Trimming shortened V by 4 bases and J by 4 bases, and 13 bases separated the two germline ends. In nucleotides, the CDR3 is TGCGCCAGCAGCCCTTCTACGGAGGGCTATGGCTACACCTTC. Translation: CASSPSTEGYGYTF.

V and J are TRBV6-4 and TRBJ2-3; D might be TRBD2 (7 bases). CDR1 MRHNA and CDR2 SNTAGT come from the germline V gene. The CDR3 extends over 16 amino acids. Trimming removed 4 bases at V and 2 bases at J, with 16 bases between. The CDR3 nucleotides are TGTGCCAGCAGTGTATCTAGTGGGGGGGCCACAGATACGCAGTATTTT. Protein: CASSVSSGGATDTQYF.

The chain carries TRBV5-4 and TRBJ2-7, with TRBD2 matching 8 bases. V was pared by 4 bases and J by 6 bases, with 15 bases of the junction left unmatched. The germline V gene has CDR1 SGHNT and CDR2 YYREEE (reference sequence). This CDR3 is built from 16 residues. This CDR3 reads CASSAGLVGGRPEQYF. DNA of the CDR3: TGTGCCAGCAGCGCGGGACTAGTGGGGGGGCGCCCCGAGCAGTACTTC.

The sample holds a few counts of this clone. V is TRBV14 and J is TRBJ2-5; weak D call: TRBD2 (6 bases). Between the trimmed V and J ends, which lost 1 base and 5 bases, there was a span of 14 bases. The CDR3 consists of 15 residues. From germline, CDR1 is SGHDN and CDR2 FVKESK. The CDR3 DNA follows: TGTGCCAGCAGCCAAGGAGGGCTGGGGAGGGAGACCCAGTACTTC. Translating it yields CASSQGGLGRETQYF.

The sample holds one count of this clone. The V call is TRBV5-4, the J call TRBJ2-3, with D unclear. CDR1 and CDR2 (germline): SGHNT, YYREEE (reference sequence). The CDR3 consists of 12 residues. Between the trimmed V and J ends, which lost 0 bases and 8 bases, there was a span of 7 bases. In nucleotides, the CDR3 is TGTGCCAGCAGCTTGGATTGGGGTACGCAGTATTTT. It yields the protein CASSLDWGTQYF.

V is TRBV7-6 and J is TRBJ2-7, with no clear D. The CDR3 has 19 amino acids. CDR1 and CDR2 (germline): SGHVS, FNYEAQ. Deletions cut 2 bases from V and 0 bases from J, with 23 bases between. CDR3 region: CASSLQEGKSWASSYEQYF. CDR3 bases: TGTGCCAGCAGCTTACAAGAAGGAAAAAGTTGGGCGAGCTCCTACGAGCAGTACTTC.

The rearrangement links TRBV5-1 to TRBJ1-3; tentative D call: TRBD1 (5 bases). Trimming took off 2 bases at V and 4 bases at J, with 16 bases between the two ends. The V gene's germline CDR1 is SGHRS and CDR2 YFSETQ. This CDR3 has 16 amino acids. CDR3: CASSFSWGELGNTIYF. In DNA, the CDR3 is TGCGCCAGCAGCTTTTCCTGGGGGGAACTAGGAAACACCATATATTTT.

The V and J genes are TRBV14 and TRBJ2-7; D is undetermined. V lost 2 bases and J 6 bases, leaving 17 bases between the germline ends. This CDR3 spans 15 amino acids. Germline V gene data show CDR1 as SGHDN and CDR2 as FVKESK. Here the CDR3 reads CASSQSPRMAAEQYF. CDR3 nucleotides: TGTGCCAGCAGCCAATCGCCCAGAATGGCGGCCGAGCAGTACTTC.

The chain links TRBV7-2 to TRBJ2-7; D is ambiguous. Germline lookup yields CDR1 SGHTA and CDR2 FQGNSA. This CDR3 comprises 14 residues. The V end lost 7 bases, the J end lost 7 bases, and 20 bases lay between the germline ends. This CDR3 reads CASTVGGWLGEQYF. The CDR3 DNA reads TGTGCCAGCACCGTGGGTGGTTGGCTGGGGGAGCAGTACTTC.

The CDR3, as DNA: TGTGCCAGCAGACCAATAGGGTGGGACACCATATATTTT. Encoded protein: CASRPIGWDTIYF. V is TRBV2 and J is TRBJ1-3, with D hard to call. CDR1 SNHLY and CDR2 FYNNEI come from the germline V gene. The V and J ends lost 6 bases and 8 bases respectively, with 14 bases between them. This CDR3 is built from 13 residues. Complete variable domain (other parts from reference TRBV2 and TRBJ1-3): EPEVTQTPSHQVTQMGQEVILRCVPISNHLYFYWYRQILGQKVEFLVSFYNNEISEKSEIFDDQFSVERPDGSNFTLKIRSTKLEDSAMYFCASRPIGWDTIYFGEGSWLTVV.